Listed below are T cell receptor beta chains from one sample, sequenced in a study of T cells after yellow fever vaccination. A single record per CDR3 protein comes from TCRdb applying MiXCR to the 5' RACE reads. Of 450,000 to 550,000 distinct CDR3 sequences listed, about a fifth are singletons. The sample consisted of PBMCs, taken roughly 20 days after the first yellow fever vaccination. The receptors come from a man between 18 and 35 years old who received the YFV17D yellow fever vaccine. Each CDR3 is given with its conserved first and last residue. The D gene is left open where the match is weak. Size is stated for part of the rows, as once, few or many counts, or as a class when the clone is expanded.

J: TRBJ2-7
V: TRBV9
size: -
D: TRBD1
DNA: TGTGCCAGCAGCGTCCGGGACAGGGGGCATAGGAACGAGCAGTACTTC
CDR3: CASSVRDRGHRNEQYF

J: TRBJ1-3
V: TRBV6-2/TRBV6-3
size: few
D: -
DNA: TGTGCCAGCAGTCGCGGAGGGGCCGGAAACACCATATATTTT
CDR3: CASSRGGAGNTIYF

J: TRBJ1-6
V: TRBV5-4
size: -
D: -
DNA: TGTGCCAGCAGCTTGGGGCAGTCTAATAATTCACCCCTCCACTTT
CDR3: CASSLGQSNNSPLHF

J: TRBJ1-1
V: TRBV7-7
size: many
D: TRBD1
DNA: TGTGCCAGCAGCGTGGACAGGGGCACTGAAGCTTTCTTT
CDR3: CASSVDRGTEAFF

J: TRBJ1-3
V: TRBV12-3/TRBV12-4
size: -
D: TRBD1
DNA: TGTGCCAGCGGCTTGACAGGGGGAAACACCATATATTTT
CDR3: CASGLTGGNTIYF

J: TRBJ2-3
V: TRBV6-2/TRBV6-3
size: -
D: TRBD2
DNA: TGTGCCAGCAGAGACCTCGAGCGGGGGCCCACAGATACGCAGTATTTT
CDR3: CASRDLERGPTDTQYF

J: TRBJ2-2
V: TRBV12-3/TRBV12-4
size: few
D: -
DNA: TGTGCCATCCTAACCCGGATGGGGCCCGGGGAGCTGTTTTTT
CDR3: CAILTRMGPGELFF

J: TRBJ2-7
V: TRBV12-3/TRBV12-4
size: few
D: -
DNA: TGTGCCAGCAGTTTATTACTGGCGGAGCAGTACTTC
CDR3: CASSLLLAEQYF

J: TRBJ2-3
V: TRBV3-1
size: few
D: -
DNA: TGTGCCAGCAGCCTCACACAGGTAGATACGCAGTATTTT
CDR3: CASSLTQVDTQYF

J: TRBJ1-5
V: TRBV4-3
size: few
D: TRBD1
DNA: TGCGCCAGCAGCCAAGGAGTTCGGGACAGGGGACAGCCCCAGCATTTT
CDR3: CASSQGVRDRGQPQHF

J: TRBJ2-3
V: TRBV5-5
size: -
D: -
DNA: TGTGCCAGCAGCTTGGAGAAGGCAACGCAGTATTTT
CDR3: CASSLEKATQYF

J: TRBJ1-6
V: TRBV7-2
size: -
D: -
DNA: TGTGCCAGCAGCCCTCACGGGGCGACACCCCTCCACTTT
CDR3: CASSPHGATPLHF

J: TRBJ2-2
V: TRBV7-2
size: -
D: -
DNA: TGTGCCAGCAGCCCCCGGGGTAGCGCGAACACCGGGGAGCTGTTTTTT
CDR3: CASSPRGSANTGELFF

J: TRBJ2-7
V: TRBV2
size: -
D: TRBD1
DNA: TGTGCCAGCAGTGATAAACAGGGGGGCGAGGAGAACTTC
CDR3: CASSDKQGGEENF

J: TRBJ1-1
V: TRBV12-3/TRBV12-4
size: -
D: TRBD1
DNA: TGTGCCAGCAGTTCCACACTCTTGGACAGGGGGGTAGCTCTCTTT
CDR3: CASSSTLLDRGVALF

J: TRBJ2-7
V: TRBV7-2
size: -
D: -
DNA: TGTGCCAGCAGCTTAACAGGAGATAGCTCCTACGAGCAGTACTTC
CDR3: CASSLTGDSSYEQYF

J: TRBJ2-1
V: TRBV7-6
size: -
D: -
DNA: TGTGCCAGCACGGAGGGGAATGAGCAGTTCTTC
CDR3: CASTEGNEQFF

J: TRBJ1-6
V: TRBV25-1
size: -
D: TRBD1
DNA: TGTGCCAGCAGTGAATCCGGGACAGGGCCTATGCCCCTCCACTTT
CDR3: CASSESGTGPMPLHF

J: TRBJ2-2
V: TRBV5-1
size: many
D: -
DNA: TGCGCCAGCAGCTTGGTAAGGCCGGACACCGGGGAGCTGTTTTTT
CDR3: CASSLVRPDTGELFF

J: TRBJ1-3
V: TRBV29-1
size: -
D: TRBD1
DNA: TGCAGCGTTGAGGGACAGGGGGCATCTGGAAACACCATATATTTT
CDR3: CSVEGQGASGNTIYF

J: TRBJ1-4
V: TRBV3-1
size: few
D: TRBD1
DNA: TGTGCCAGCAGCCAAGGGAAGACAGGGGAGTATGAAAAACTGTTTTTT
CDR3: CASSQGKTGEYEKLFF

J: TRBJ2-4
V: TRBV11-2
size: -
D: -
DNA: TGTGCCAGCAGCCCCACCCTGAGTCTAGCAACAAGAAAAAACATTCAGTACTTC
CDR3: CASSPTLSLATRKNIQYF

J: TRBJ2-3
V: TRBV29-1
size: few
D: -
DNA: TGCAGCGGTAAATACACAGATACGCAGTATTTT
CDR3: CSGKYTDTQYF

J: TRBJ2-7
V: TRBV5-5
size: -
D: -
DNA: TGTGCCAGCAGCTTGGTAGGCGGGCCGCTCTCCTACGAGCAGTACTTC
CDR3: CASSLVGGPLSYEQYF

J: TRBJ2-2
V: TRBV7-2
size: -
D: -
DNA: TGTGCCAGCAGCTTAATCATCCAGTCCACCGGGGAGCTGTTTTTT
CDR3: CASSLIIQSTGELFF

J: TRBJ2-5
V: TRBV24-1
size: -
D: -
DNA: TGTGCCACCTTGAGGATAGCGAGGGGGGAGACCCAGTACTTC
CDR3: CATLRIARGETQYF

J: TRBJ2-2
V: TRBV27
size: few
D: -
DNA: TGTGCCAGCAGTCTTTCAGTTCACACCGGGGAGCTGTTTTTT
CDR3: CASSLSVHTGELFF

J: TRBJ2-4
V: TRBV12-3/TRBV12-4
size: few
D: -
DNA: TGTGCCAGCAGTTCGGATCCGGGGGCCAAAAACATTCAGTACTTC
CDR3: CASSSDPGAKNIQYF

J: TRBJ2-3
V: TRBV20-1
size: few
D: -
DNA: TGCAGTGCGCTAGGTCCGGGTACAGATACGCAGTATTTT
CDR3: CSALGPGTDTQYF

J: TRBJ2-1
V: TRBV15
size: -
D: TRBD1
DNA: TGTGCCACCAGCAGAGGACACAGGGGAAGTTATGAGCAGTTCTTC
CDR3: CATSRGHRGSYEQFF

J: TRBJ2-5
V: TRBV18
size: few
D: -
DNA: TGTGCCAGCTCACCACCGATGGGGCGCGGAGAGACCCAGTACTTC
CDR3: CASSPPMGRGETQYF

J: TRBJ1-1
V: TRBV5-1
size: -
D: -
DNA: TGCGCCAGCAGCTTGGTAGTGGCCACTGAAGCTTTCTTT
CDR3: CASSLVVATEAFF

J: TRBJ2-2
V: TRBV14
size: -
D: -
DNA: TGTGCCAGCAGCCAAGATATTGGAAGGACCGGGGAGCTGTTTTTT
CDR3: CASSQDIGRTGELFF

J: TRBJ1-2
V: TRBV7-3
size: -
D: -
DNA: TGTGCCAGCAGCCGGGGGGGCTACACCTTC
CDR3: CASSRGGYTF

J: TRBJ1-1
V: TRBV5-1
size: -
D: -
DNA: TGCGCCAGCAGCTTGGGACATATGAGCACTGAAGCTTTCTTT
CDR3: CASSLGHMSTEAFF

J: TRBJ2-3
V: TRBV9
size: few
D: -
DNA: TGTGCCAGCAGCGTAGATGTTAGCATTGGAGATACGCAGTATTTT
CDR3: CASSVDVSIGDTQYF

J: TRBJ1-6
V: TRBV7-3
size: -
D: -
DNA: TGTGCCAGCGCCTATCGAGGGAATTCACCCCTCCACTTT
CDR3: CASAYRGNSPLHF

J: TRBJ2-7
V: TRBV3-1
size: -
D: TRBD1
DNA: TGTGCCAGCAGCCCCTTACCGGGACAGGGGACCTACGAGCAGTACTTC
CDR3: CASSPLPGQGTYEQYF

J: TRBJ2-3
V: TRBV5-1
size: -
D: TRBD2
DNA: TGCGCCAGCAGCTTGGCCTCGGCTAGCGGGGGGAGAGCAGATACGCAGTATTTT
CDR3: CASSLASASGGRADTQYF

J: TRBJ1-4
V: TRBV12-3/TRBV12-4
size: -
D: -
DNA: TGTGCCAGCAGTTTTGGAGTAGGGAAACTGTTTTTT
CDR3: CASSFGVGKLFF

J: TRBJ1-5
V: TRBV7-9
size: -
D: TRBD1
DNA: TGTGCCAGCAGCTTGGAGGGGGCGGCTGAGCATTTT
CDR3: CASSLEGAAEHF

J: TRBJ2-5
V: TRBV4-2
size: -
D: TRBD2
DNA: TGTGCCAGCAGCCAAGAGGGGACTAGCGGGGAAGAGACCCAGTACTTC
CDR3: CASSQEGTSGEETQYF

J: TRBJ2-7
V: TRBV7-6
size: few
D: -
DNA: TGTGCCAGCAGCCCTAGGGCGGCAGGGCACTACGAGCAGTACTTC
CDR3: CASSPRAAGHYEQYF

J: TRBJ2-7
V: TRBV25-1
size: -
D: -
DNA: TGTGCCAGCAGTGAAGAAAATATCTACGAGCAGTACTTC
CDR3: CASSEENIYEQYF

J: TRBJ2-7
V: TRBV6-5
size: -
D: TRBD1
DNA: TGTGCCAGCAGTTACCCGGGACAGGGCGACGAGCAGTACTTC
CDR3: CASSYPGQGDEQYF

J: TRBJ1-5
V: TRBV12-3/TRBV12-4
size: few
D: TRBD1
DNA: TGTGCCAGCACTCCGGAACAGGGGGCTTATCAGCCCCAGCATTTT
CDR3: CASTPEQGAYQPQHF

J: TRBJ1-2
V: TRBV7-8
size: -
D: -
DNA: TGTGCCAGCAGCGCCAGGGGCAAGACCTATGGCTACACCTTC
CDR3: CASSARGKTYGYTF

J: TRBJ2-1
V: TRBV11-2
size: -
D: TRBD2
DNA: TGTGCCAGCAGCTCTCAGACTAGCGACCTCTCCTACAATGAGCAGTTCTTC
CDR3: CASSSQTSDLSYNEQFF

J: TRBJ1-5
V: TRBV11-2
size: few
D: -
DNA: TGTGCCAGCAGCTTAGACCAGGGGACGGGTCAGCCCCAGCATTTT
CDR3: CASSLDQGTGQPQHF

J: TRBJ2-3
V: TRBV6-5
size: -
D: -
DNA: TGTGCCAGCAGTTACTCACAGGGCACAGATACGCAGTATTTT
CDR3: CASSYSQGTDTQYF